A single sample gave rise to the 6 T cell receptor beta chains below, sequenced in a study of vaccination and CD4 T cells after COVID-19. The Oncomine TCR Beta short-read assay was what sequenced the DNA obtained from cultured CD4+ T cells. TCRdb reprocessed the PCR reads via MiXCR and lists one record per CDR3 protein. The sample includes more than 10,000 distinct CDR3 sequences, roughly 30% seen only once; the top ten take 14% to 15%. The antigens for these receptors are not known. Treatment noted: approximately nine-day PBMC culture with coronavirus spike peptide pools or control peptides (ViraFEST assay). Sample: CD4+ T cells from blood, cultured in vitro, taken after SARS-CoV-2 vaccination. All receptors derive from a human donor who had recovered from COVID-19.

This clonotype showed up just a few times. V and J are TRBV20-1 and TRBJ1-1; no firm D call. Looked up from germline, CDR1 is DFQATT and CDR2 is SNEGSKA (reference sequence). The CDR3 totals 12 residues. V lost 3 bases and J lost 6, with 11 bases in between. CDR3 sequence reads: CSASSDYPEAFF. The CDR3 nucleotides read TGCAGTGCTAGCTCAGATTATCCTGAAGCTTTCTTT.

The CDR3 is CASSPPSSYNEQFF. Here the CDR3 DNA reads TGTGCCAGCAGCCCCCCGAGCTCCTACAATGAGCAGTTCTTC. The chain carries TRBV7-2 and TRBJ2-1; D gene uncertain. V lost 5 bases to trimming and J lost 0 bases, with 8 bases between them. The CDR3 has 14 residues. Germline CDR1 and CDR2: SGHTA and FQGNSA.

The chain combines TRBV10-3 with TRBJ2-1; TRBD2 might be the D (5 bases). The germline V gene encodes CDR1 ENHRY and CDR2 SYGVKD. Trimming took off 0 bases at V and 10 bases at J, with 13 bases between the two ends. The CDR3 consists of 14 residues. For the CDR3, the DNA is TGTGCCATCAGTGAGTCGACGGGATTAGGAGAGCAGTTCTTC. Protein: CAISESTGLGEQFF.

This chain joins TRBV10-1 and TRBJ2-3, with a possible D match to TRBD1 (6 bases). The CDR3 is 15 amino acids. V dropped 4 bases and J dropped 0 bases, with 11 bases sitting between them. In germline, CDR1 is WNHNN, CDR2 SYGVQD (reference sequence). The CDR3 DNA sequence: TGCGCCAGCAGTGGAGGACAGCATAGCACAGATACGCAGTATTTT. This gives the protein CASSGGQHSTDTQYF.

The CDR3 sequence: CASSPRREAFF. CDR3 sequence (DNA): TGTGCCAGCTCACCACGGCGTGAAGCTTTCTTT. The V call is TRBV18, the J call TRBJ1-1; D unclear. Germline loops: CDR1 KGHSH, CDR2 LQKENI. V was clipped by 1 base and J by 7 bases, with 4 bases between them. The CDR3 extends over 11 amino acids.

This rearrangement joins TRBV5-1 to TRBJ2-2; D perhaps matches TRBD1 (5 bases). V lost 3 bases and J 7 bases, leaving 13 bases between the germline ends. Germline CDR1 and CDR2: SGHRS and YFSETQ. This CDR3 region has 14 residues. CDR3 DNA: TGCGCCAGCAGCTCCAGGGATTCTGGCGGGGAGCTGTTTTTT. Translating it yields CASSSRDSGGELFF.